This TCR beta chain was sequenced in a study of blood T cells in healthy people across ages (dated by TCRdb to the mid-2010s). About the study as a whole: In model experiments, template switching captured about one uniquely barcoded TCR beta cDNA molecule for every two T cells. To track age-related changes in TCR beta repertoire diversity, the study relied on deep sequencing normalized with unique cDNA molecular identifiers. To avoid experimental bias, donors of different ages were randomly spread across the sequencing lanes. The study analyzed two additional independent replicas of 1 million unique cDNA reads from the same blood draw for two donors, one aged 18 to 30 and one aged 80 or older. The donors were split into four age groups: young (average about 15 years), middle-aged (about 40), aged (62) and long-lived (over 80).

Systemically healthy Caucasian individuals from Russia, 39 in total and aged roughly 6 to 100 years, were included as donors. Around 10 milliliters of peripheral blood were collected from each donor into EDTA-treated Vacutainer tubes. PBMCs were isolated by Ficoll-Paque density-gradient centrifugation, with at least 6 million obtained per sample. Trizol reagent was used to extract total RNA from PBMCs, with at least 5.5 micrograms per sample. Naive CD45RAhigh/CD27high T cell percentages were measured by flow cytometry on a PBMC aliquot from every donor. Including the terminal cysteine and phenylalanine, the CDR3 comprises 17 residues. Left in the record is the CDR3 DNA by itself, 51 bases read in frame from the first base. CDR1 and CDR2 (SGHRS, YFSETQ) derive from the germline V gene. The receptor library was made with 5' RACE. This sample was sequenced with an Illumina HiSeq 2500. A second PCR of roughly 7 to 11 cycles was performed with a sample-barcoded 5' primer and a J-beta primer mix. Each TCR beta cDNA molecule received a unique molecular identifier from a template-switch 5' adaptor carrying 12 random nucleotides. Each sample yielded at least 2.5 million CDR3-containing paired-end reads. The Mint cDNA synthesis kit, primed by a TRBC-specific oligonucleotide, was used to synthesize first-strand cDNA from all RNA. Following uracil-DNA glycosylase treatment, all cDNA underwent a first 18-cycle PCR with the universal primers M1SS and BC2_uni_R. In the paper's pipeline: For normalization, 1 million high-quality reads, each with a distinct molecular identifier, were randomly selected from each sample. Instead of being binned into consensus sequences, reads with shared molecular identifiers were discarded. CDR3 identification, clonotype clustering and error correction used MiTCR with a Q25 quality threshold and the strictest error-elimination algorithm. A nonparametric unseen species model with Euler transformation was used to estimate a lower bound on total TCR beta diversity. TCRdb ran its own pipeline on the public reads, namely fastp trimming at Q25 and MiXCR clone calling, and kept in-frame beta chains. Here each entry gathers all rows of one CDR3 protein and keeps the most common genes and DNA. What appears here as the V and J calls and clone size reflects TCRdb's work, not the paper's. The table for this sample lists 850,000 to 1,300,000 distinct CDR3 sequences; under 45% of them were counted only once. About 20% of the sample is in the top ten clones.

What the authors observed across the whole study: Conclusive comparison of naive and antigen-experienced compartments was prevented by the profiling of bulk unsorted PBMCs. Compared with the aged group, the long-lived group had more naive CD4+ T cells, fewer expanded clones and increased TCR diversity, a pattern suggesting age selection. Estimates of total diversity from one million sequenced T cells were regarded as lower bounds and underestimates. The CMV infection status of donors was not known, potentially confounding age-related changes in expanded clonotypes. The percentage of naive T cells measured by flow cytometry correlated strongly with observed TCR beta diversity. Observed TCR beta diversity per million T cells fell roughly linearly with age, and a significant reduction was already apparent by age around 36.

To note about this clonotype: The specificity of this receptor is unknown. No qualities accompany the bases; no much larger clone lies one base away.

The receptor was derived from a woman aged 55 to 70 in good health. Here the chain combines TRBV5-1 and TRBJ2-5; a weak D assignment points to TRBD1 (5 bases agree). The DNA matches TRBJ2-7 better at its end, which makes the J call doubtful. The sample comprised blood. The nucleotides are TGCGCCAGCAGCTTGGTAGGGCGGCAGGGCCCAACCTACGAGCAGTACTTC. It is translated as CASSLVGRQGPTYEQYF.